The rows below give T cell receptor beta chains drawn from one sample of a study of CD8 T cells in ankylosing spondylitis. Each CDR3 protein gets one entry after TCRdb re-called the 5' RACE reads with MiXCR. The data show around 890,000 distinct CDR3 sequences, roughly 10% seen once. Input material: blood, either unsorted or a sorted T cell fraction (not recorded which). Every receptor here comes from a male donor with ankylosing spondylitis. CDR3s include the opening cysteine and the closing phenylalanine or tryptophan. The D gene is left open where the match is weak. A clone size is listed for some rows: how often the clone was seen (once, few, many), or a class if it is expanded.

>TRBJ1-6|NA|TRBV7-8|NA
CASSVTRAQESPLHF
TGTGCCAGCAGCGTCACCCGGGCACAGGAGTCACCCCTCCACTTT
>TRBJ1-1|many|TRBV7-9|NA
CASSLAGSNTEAFF
TGCGCCAGCAGCTTGGCCGGGAGTAACACTGAAGCTTTCTTT
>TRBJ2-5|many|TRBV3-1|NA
CASSQRGGETQYF
TGTGCCAGCAGTCAACGTGGAGGGGAGACCCAGTACTTC
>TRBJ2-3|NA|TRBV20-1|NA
CSAPIRGSTQYF
TGCAGTGCCCCGATTCGGGGGAGTACGCAGTATTTT
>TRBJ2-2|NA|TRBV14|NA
CASSPSDENTGELFF
TGTGCCAGCAGCCCATCGGACGAGAACACCGGGGAGCTGTTTTTT
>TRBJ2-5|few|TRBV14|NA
CASSLPGPRETQYF
TGTGCCAGCAGCCTCCCCGGGCCAAGAGAGACCCAGTACTTC
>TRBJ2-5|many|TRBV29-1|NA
CSAGTWKETQYF
TGCAGCGCTGGGACATGGAAAGAGACCCAGTACTTC
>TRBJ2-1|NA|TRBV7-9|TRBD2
CASSFTSGSDEQFF
TGTGCCAGCAGCTTTACTAGCGGGAGCGATGAGCAGTTCTTC
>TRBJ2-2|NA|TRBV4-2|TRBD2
CASSQDWSGGTGELFF
TGTGCCAGCAGCCAAGATTGGTCCGGGGGGACCGGGGAGCTGTTTTTT
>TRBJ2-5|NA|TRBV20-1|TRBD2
CSVRRGVRQETQYF
TGCAGTGTTCGCCGGGGGGTTCGGCAAGAGACCCAGTACTTC
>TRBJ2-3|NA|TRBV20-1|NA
CSAGRDDWGTQYF
TGCAGTGCTGGACGCGATGACTGGGGTACGCAGTATTTT
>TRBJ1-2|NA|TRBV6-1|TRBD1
CASKNSGTGPSRYGYTF
TGTGCCAGCAAAAATTCCGGGACAGGGCCCTCTCGTTATGGCTACACCTTC
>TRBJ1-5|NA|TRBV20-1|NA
CSASLNRASQPQHF
TGCAGTGCTAGCCTCAACAGGGCCAGTCAGCCCCAGCATTTT
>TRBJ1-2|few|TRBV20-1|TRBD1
CSALGQDVNGYTF
TGCAGTGCTTTAGGACAGGATGTTAATGGCTACACCTTC
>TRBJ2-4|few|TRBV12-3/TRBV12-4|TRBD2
CASSLRGGGVNIQYF
TGTGCCAGCAGTTTGCGTGGGGGGGGAGTGAACATTCAGTACTTC
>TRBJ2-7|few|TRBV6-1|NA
CASTPYALGAAYEQYF
TGTGCCAGCACTCCATATGCGTTGGGGGCCGCCTACGAGCAGTACTTC
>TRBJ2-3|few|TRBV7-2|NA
CASSRTWAEDTQYF
TGTGCCAGCAGCAGGACCTGGGCGGAAGATACGCAGTATTTT
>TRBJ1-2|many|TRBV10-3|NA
CAINGGANYGYTF
TGTGCCATCAATGGGGGAGCTAACTATGGCTACACCTTC
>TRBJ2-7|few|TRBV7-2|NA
CASSFQQGAYEQYF
TGTGCCAGCAGCTTCCAACAGGGCGCCTACGAGCAGTACTTC
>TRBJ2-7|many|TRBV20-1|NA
CSARGNGPSYEQYF
TGCAGTGCTAGAGGTAACGGGCCCTCCTACGAGCAGTACTTC
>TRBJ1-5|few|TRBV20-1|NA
CSARAPGGSNQPQHF
TGCAGTGCTAGAGCACCGGGGGGATCAAATCAGCCCCAGCATTTT
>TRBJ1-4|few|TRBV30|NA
CAWTRRGFGEKLFF
TGTGCCTGGACTCGCAGGGGTTTCGGTGAAAAACTGTTTTTT
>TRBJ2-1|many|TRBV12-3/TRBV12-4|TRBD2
CASTPLAGSSYNEQFF
TGTGCCAGCACCCCGTTAGCGGGATCCTCCTACAATGAGCAGTTCTTC
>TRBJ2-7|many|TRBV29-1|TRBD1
CSVRFRGGTGVEQYF
TGCAGCGTGCGATTTCGGGGAGGGACAGGGGTCGAGCAGTACTTC
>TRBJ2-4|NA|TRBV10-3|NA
CAIRGTGGENIQYF
TGTGCCATCAGGGGGACCGGAGGGGAAAACATTCAGTACTTC
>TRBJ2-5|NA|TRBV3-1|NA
CASSHKTGQETQYF
TGTGCCAGCAGCCATAAGACAGGCCAAGAGACCCAGTACTTC
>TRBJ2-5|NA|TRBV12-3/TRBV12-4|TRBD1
CASSLTGDQETQYF
TGTGCCAGCAGTTTGACAGGGGACCAAGAGACCCAGTACTTC
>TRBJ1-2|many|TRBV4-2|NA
CASSKEGLNYGYTF
TGTGCCAGCAGCAAGGAGGGCCTTAACTATGGCTACACCTTC
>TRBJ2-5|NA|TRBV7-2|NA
CASSPSPGLETQYF
TGTGCCAGCAGCCCCAGTCCAGGGTTGGAGACCCAGTACTTC
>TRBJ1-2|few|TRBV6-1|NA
CASSDGTTYGYTF
TGTGCCAGCAGTGATGGGACAACCTATGGCTACACCTTC
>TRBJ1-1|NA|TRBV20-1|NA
CSAREGGYTEAFF
TGCAGTGCTAGAGAGGGTGGCTACACTGAAGCTTTCTTT
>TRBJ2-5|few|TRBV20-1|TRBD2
CSAGLLETQYF
TGCAGTGCGGGACTATTGGAGACCCAGTACTTC
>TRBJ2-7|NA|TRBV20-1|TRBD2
CSARDPGGSSYEQYF
TGCAGTGCTAGAGATCCAGGCGGGAGCTCCTACGAGCAGTACTTC
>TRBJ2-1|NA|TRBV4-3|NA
CASSQESWTGNEQFF
TGCGCCAGCAGCCAAGAGTCCTGGACTGGCAATGAGCAGTTCTTC
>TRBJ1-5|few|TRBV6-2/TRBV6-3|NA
CASTPNSGDQPQHF
TGTGCCAGCACACCCAACAGTGGCGATCAGCCCCAGCATTTT
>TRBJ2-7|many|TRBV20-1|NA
CSARVGAGEQYF
TGCAGTGCTAGAGTGGGGGCTGGGGAGCAGTACTTC
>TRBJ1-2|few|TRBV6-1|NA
CASSEGWAGDGYTF
TGTGCCAGCAGTGAGGGGTGGGCCGGAGATGGCTACACCTTC
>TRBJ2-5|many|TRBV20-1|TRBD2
CSARGPRAGAEGETQYF
TGCAGTGCTAGAGGTCCGAGGGCGGGAGCCGAGGGAGAGACCCAGTACTTC
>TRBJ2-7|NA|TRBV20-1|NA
CSAVGTGSSYEQYF
TGCAGTGCTGTCGGGACGGGGAGCTCCTACGAGCAGTACTTC
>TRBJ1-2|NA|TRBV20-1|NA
CSARDTFDGYTF
TGCAGTGCTAGAGATACATTCGATGGCTACACCTTC
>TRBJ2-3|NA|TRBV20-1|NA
CSARSNAGDTQYF
TGCAGTGCTAGATCTAACGCGGGGGATACGCAGTATTTT
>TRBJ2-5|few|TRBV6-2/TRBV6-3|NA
CASWDSGETQYF
TGTGCCAGCTGGGACTCCGGAGAGACCCAGTACTTC
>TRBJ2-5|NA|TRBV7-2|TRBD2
CASSLNSGRGQYF
TGTGCCAGCAGCTTAAATAGCGGGAGGGGCCAGTACTTC
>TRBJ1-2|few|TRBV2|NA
CASGPREENYGYTF
TGTGCCAGCGGTCCTAGGGAAGAAAACTATGGCTACACCTTC
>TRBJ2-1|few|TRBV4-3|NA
CASSRVGSLISYNEQFF
TGCGCCAGCAGCCGGGTAGGGAGCCTTATCTCCTACAATGAGCAGTTCTTC
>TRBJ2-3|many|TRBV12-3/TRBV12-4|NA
CASRVVGTDTQYF
TGTGCCAGCAGGGTAGTGGGGACAGATACGCAGTATTTT
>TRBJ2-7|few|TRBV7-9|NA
CASSLGGGYDGYEQYF
TGTGCCAGCAGCTTAGGGGGAGGCTATGACGGGTACGAGCAGTACTTC
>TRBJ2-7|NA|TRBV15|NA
CATSRDGKVQYF
TGTGCCACCAGCAGAGATGGCAAAGTGCAGTACTTC
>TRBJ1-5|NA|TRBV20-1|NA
CSAGGTNQPQHF
TGCAGTGCTGGAGGAACGAATCAGCCCCAGCATTTT
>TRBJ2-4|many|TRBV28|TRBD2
CASSLRLANIQYF
TGTGCCAGCAGTTTAAGACTAGCTAACATTCAGTACTTC
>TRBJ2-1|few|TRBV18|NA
CASSILPGPNNEQFF
TGTGCCAGCTCGATCCTACCGGGCCCCAACAATGAGCAGTTCTTC
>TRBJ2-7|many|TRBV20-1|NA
CSARSHRGGEQYF
TGCAGTGCTAGATCCCACCGTGGGGGCGAGCAGTACTTC
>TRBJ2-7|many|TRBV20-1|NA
CSASPPRRSYEQYF
TGCAGTGCTAGTCCTCCGAGAAGGTCCTACGAGCAGTACTTC
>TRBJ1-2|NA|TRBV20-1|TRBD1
CSARTPGQGAYGYTF
TGCAGTGCTAGAACCCCGGGACAGGGAGCCTATGGCTACACCTTC